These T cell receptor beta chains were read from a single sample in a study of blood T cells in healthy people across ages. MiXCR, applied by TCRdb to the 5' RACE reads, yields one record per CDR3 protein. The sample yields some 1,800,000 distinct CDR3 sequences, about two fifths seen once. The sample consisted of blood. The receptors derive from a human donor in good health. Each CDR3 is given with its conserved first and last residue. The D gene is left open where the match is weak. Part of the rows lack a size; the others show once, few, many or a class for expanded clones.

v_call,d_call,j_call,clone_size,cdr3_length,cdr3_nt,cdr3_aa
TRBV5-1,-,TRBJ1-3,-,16,TGCGCCAGCAGCTTGGATGGCGGATTCTCTGGAAACACCATATATTTT,CASSLDGGFSGNTIYF
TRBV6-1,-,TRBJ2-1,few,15,TGTGCCAGCAGTGAAGGGTGGCGCTCATCCAATGAGCAGTTCTTC,CASSEGWRSSNEQFF
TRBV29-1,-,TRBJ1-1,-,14,TGCAGCGTTGAAGAGGGTCAGGGCAGCACTGAAGCTTTCTTT,CSVEEGQGSTEAFF
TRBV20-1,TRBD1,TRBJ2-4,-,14,TGCAGTGCTAGACCTACCGGGACAGGTGACATTCAGTACTTC,CSARPTGTGDIQYF
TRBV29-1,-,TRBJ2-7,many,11,TGCAGCGTTGAGGGCGCCTACGAGCAGTACTTC,CSVEGAYEQYF
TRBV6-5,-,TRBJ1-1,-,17,TGTGCCAGCAGTCTCTACGAGTCGGGGGGGATGAACACTGAAGCTTTCTTT,CASSLYESGGMNTEAFF
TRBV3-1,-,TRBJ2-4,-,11,TGTGCCAGCAGCCAAGATCACATTCAGTACTTC,CASSQDHIQYF
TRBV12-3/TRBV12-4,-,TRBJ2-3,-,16,TGTGCCAGCAGTTTAGCTATTAGAGTGAGCACAGATGCGCAGTATTTT,CASSLAIRVSTDAQYF
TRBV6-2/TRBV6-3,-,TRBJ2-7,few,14,TGTGCCAGCACCCCGGAGGGAGAACGGGACGAGCAGTACTTC,CASTPEGERDEQYF
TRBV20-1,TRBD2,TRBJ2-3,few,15,TGCAGTGCTAGAGTCGCGGGGGGAGCCACAGATACGCAGTATTTT,CSARVAGGATDTQYF
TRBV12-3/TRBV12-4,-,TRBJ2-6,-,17,TGTGCCAGCAGTTGGTCGTACAGGGTGACTGGGGCCAACGTCCTGACTTTC,CASSWSYRVTGANVLTF
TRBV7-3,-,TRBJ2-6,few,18,TGTGCCAGCAGCTTAATGCCAGGGACTCCCTCTGGGGCCAACGTCCTGACTTTC,CASSLMPGTPSGANVLTF
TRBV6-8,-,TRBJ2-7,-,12,TGTGCCAGCAGTTCACGCGGACTACCGCAGTACTTC,CASSSRGLPQYF
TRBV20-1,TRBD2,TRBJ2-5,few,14,TGCAGTGCTACTAGCGGGGAGCTACAAGAGACCCAGTACTTC,CSATSGELQETQYF
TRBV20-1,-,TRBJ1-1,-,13,TGCAGTGCTAGAGAGTTTGGGAACACTGAAGCTTTCTTT,CSAREFGNTEAFF
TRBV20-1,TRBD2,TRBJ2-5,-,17,TGCAGTGCTCGCCCCATTCCGGGACTAGGGAGGACAGAGACCCAGTACTTC,CSARPIPGLGRTETQYF
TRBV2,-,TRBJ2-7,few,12,TGTGCCAGCAGTGAAATGGCCTACGAGCAGTACTTC,CASSEMAYEQYF
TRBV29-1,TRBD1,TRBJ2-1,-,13,TGCAGCGCCGACAGGGGCGGGTTGGGGGAGCAGTTCTTC,CSADRGGLGEQFF
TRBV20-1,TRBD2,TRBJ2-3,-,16,TGCAGTGCTGGAGATCCCCTAGCGGGGGGGCCCAATACGCAGTATTTT,CSAGDPLAGGPNTQYF
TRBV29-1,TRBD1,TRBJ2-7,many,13,TGCAGCACCAGGACAGGGTCGTCCTACGAGCAGTACTTC,CSTRTGSSYEQYF
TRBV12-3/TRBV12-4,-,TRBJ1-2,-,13,TGTGCCAGCAGCTACTTCAGTAAGGATGGCTACACCTTC,CASSYFSKDGYTF
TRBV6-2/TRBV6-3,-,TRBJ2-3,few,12,TGTGCCAGCAGTGAAGGGAAAGATACGCAGTATTTT,CASSEGKDTQYF
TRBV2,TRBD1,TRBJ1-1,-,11,TGTGCCAGTCCCAGGGGGGATGAAGCTTTCTTT,CASPRGDEAFF
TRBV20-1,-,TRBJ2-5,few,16,TGCAGTGCTAGAGATCTTCGGTGGGGTCGAGGGGAGACCCAGTACTTC,CSARDLRWGRGETQYF
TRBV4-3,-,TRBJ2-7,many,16,TGCGCCAGCAGCCACGGGTACCGGGACGGTACCTACGAGCAGTACTTC,CASSHGYRDGTYEQYF
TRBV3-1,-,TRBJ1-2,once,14,TGTGCCAGCAGCCAAGAGATGAGGGTGAATGGCTACACCTTC,CASSQEMRVNGYTF
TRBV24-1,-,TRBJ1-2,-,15,TGTGCCACCAGTGATGACGCCGGACCGAACTATGGCTACACCTTC,CATSDDAGPNYGYTF
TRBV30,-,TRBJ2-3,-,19,TGTGCCTGGAGTCCTGCCTGGGGCAGGGGGGCACCTTTCACAGATACGCAGTATTTT,CAWSPAWGRGAPFTDTQYF
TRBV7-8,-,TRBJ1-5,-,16,TGTGCCAGCAGCTCTCCACCAGGTTTTAGGAGTCAGCCCCAGCATTTT,CASSSPPGFRSQPQHF
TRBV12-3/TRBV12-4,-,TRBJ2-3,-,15,TGTGCCAGCAGTTTATACAGCGGGCGCACAGATACGCAGTATTTT,CASSLYSGRTDTQYF
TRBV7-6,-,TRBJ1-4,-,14,TGTGCCAGCAGCTTACAGGCGTATAATGAAAAACTGTTTTTT,CASSLQAYNEKLFF
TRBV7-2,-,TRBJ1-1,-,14,TGTGCCAGCAGCTTAAGGCCCGGTAACACTGAAGCTTTCTTT,CASSLRPGNTEAFF
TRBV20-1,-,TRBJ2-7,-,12,TGCAGTGCTAGGCCCTGGGGCTACGAGCAGTACTTC,CSARPWGYEQYF
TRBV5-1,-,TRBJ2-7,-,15,TGCGCCAGCAGCTTGGACAGACCCCCTTTCTACGAGCAGTACTTC,CASSLDRPPFYEQYF
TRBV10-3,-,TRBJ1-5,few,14,TGTGCCATTTGTGAGAACTATAGCAATCAGCCCCAGCATTTT,CAICENYSNQPQHF
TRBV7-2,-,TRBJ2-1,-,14,TGTGCCAGCAGCTTAAATAGGGGCGACAATGAGCAGTTCTTC,CASSLNRGDNEQFF
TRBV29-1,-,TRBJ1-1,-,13,TGCAGCACCTACCGGGACGGCGTTTCTGGAACTTTCTTT,CSTYRDGVSGTFF
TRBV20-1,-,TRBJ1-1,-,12,TGCAGTGCTAGTGAGCAGGGGCCTGAAGCTTTCTTT,CSASEQGPEAFF
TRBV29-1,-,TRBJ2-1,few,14,TGCAGCGTTGAGGCCGGGAGCGCTCCCTACGAGCAGTTCTTC,CSVEAGSAPYEQFF
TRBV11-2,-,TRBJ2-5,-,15,TGTGCCTGCAGCCTGGCAAGGGCCCTTCCCGAGACCCAGTACTTC,CACSLARALPETQYF
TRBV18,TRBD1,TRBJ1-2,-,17,TGTGCCAGCTCACCACCAAGGCAGGGGGTCATTAACTATGGCTACACCTTC,CASSPPRQGVINYGYTF
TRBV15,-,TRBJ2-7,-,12,TGTGCCACCAGCAGAGTTGACAGCGATCAGTACTTC,CATSRVDSDQYF
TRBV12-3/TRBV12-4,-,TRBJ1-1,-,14,TGTGCCAGCAGTTTACCGGGCGCATACACTGAAGCTTTCTTT,CASSLPGAYTEAFF
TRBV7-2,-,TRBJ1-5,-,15,TGTGCCAGCAGCTTAGACCCCAATAGCAATCAGCCCCAGCATTTT,CASSLDPNSNQPQHF
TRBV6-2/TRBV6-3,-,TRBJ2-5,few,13,TGTGCCAGCAGTTATCCCGCGCACTACGAGCGGTACTTC,CASSYPAHYERYF
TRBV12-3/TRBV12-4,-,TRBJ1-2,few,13,TGTGCCAGCAGTTTTGCCTTGGGGTATGGCTACACCTTC,CASSFALGYGYTF
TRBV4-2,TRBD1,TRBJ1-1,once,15,TGTGCCAGCAGCCGAGGGGGACAGGGATTCACTGAAGCTTTCTTT,CASSRGGQGFTEAFF
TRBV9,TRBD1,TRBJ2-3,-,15,TGTGCCAGCAGCGGGCAGGGGGCGGCGAGGGATACGCAGTATTTT,CASSGQGAARDTQYF
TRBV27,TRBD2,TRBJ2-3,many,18,TGTGCCAGCAGTAGAAGGACTAGCGGGGCCCGTTCAGCAGATACGCAGTATTTT,CASSRRTSGARSADTQYF
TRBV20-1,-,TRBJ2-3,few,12,TGCAGTGCTAGACAGTTAGCGTTCACGCAGTATTTT,CSARQLAFTQYF
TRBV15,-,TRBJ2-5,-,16,TGTGCCACCAGCCCCGACAGAGTCCTATCCTACAATGAGCAGTACTTC,CATSPDRVLSYNEQYF
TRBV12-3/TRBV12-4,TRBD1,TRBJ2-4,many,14,TGTGCCAGCAGTAGGGGACAGGGGGAAAACATTCAGTACTTC,CASSRGQGENIQYF
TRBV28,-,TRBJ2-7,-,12,TGTGCCAGCAGTTCCGGTTGGGACGAGCAGTACTTC,CASSSGWDEQYF
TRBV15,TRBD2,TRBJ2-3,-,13,TGTGCCACCGGACTAGCGGGCCCAGATACGCAGTATTTT,CATGLAGPDTQYF